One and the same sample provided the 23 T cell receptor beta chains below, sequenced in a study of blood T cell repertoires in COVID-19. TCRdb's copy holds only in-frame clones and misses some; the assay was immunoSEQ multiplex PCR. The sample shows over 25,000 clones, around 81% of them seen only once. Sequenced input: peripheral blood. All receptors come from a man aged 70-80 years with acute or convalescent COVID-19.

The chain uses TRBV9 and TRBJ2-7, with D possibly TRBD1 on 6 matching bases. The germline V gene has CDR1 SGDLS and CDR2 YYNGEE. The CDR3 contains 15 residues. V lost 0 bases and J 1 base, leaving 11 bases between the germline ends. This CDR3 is CASSVGSQGSYEQYF. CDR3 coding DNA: TGTGCCAGCAGCGTAGGCAGTCAGGGGTCCTACGAGCAGTACTTC.

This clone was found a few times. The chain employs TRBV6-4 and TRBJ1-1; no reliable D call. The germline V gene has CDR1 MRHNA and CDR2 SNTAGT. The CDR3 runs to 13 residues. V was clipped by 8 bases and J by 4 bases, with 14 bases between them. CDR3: CASSREEGTEAFF. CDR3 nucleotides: TGTGCCAGCTCCAGAGAGGAGGGCACTGAAGCTTTCTTT.

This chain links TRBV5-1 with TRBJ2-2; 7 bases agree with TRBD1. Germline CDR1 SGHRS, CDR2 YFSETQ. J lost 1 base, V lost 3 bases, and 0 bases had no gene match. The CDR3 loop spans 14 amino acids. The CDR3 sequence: CASSWDRNTGELFF. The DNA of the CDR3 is TGCGCCAGCAGCTGGGACAGGAACACCGGGGAGCTGTTTTTT.

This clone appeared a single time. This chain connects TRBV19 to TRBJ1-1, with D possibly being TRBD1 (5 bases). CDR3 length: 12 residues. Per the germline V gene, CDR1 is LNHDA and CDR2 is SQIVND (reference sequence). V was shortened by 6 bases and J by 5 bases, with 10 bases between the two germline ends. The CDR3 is CASRDRPTEAFF. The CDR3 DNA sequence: TGTGCCAGTAGAGACAGACCAACTGAAGCTTTCTTT. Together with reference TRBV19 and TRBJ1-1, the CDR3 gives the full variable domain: DGGITQSPKYLFRKEGQNVTLSCEQNLNHDAMYWYRQDPGQGLRLIYYSQIVNDFQKGDIAEGYSVSREKKESFPLTVTSAQKNPTAFYLCASRDRPTEAFFGQGTRLTVV.

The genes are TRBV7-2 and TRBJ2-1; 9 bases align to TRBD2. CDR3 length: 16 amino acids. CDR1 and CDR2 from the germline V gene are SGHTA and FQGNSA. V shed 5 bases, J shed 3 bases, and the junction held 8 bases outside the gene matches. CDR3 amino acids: CASSPGGGAGYNEQFF. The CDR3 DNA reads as TGTGCCAGCAGCCCCGGCGGGGGGGCGGGCTACAATGAGCAGTTCTTC.

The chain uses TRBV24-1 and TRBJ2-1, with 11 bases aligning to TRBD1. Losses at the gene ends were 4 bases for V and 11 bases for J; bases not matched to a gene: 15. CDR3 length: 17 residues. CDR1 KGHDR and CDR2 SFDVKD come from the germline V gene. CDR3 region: CATSDSRTGGRAPQQFF. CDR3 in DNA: TGTGCCACCAGTGACTCCAGGACAGGGGGCAGGGCCCCCCAGCAGTTCTTC.

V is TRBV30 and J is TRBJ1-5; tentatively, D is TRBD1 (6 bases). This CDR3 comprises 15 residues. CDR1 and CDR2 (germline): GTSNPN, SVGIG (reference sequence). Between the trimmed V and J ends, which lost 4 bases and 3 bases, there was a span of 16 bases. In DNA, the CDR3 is TGTGCCTGGACCCCCTCAGGGGCTCTCAATCAGCCCCAGCATTTT. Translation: CAWTPSGALNQPQHF.

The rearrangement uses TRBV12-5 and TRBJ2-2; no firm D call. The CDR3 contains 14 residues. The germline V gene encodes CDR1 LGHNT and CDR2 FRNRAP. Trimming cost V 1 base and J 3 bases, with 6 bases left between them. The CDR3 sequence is CASGLGHDTGELFF. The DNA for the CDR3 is TGTGCTAGTGGTTTGGGACACGACACCGGGGAGCTGTTTTTT. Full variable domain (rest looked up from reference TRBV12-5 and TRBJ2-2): DARVTQTPRHKVTEMGQEVTMRCQPILGHNTVFWYRQTMMQGLELLAYFRNRAPLDDSGMPKDRFSAEMPDATLATLKIQPSEPRDSAVYFCASGLGHDTGELFFGEGSRLTVL.

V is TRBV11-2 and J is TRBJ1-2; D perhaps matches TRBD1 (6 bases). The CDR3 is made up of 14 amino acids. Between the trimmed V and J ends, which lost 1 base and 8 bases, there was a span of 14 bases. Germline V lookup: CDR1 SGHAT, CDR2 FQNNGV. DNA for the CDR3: TGTGCCAGCAGCTTAGGCCGACAGGAACCGGGCTACACCTTC. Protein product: CASSLGRQEPGYTF. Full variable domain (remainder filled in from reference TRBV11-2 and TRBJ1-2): EAGVAQSPRYKIIEKRQSVAFWCNPISGHATLYWYQQILGQGPKLLIQFQNNGVVDDSQLPKDRFSAERLKGVDSTLKIQPAKLEDSAVYLCASSLGRQEPGYTFGSGTRLTVV.

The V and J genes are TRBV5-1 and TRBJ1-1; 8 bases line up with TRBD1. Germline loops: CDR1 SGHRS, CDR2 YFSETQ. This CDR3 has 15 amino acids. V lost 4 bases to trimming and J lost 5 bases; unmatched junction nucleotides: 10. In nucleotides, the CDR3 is TGCGCCAGCAGCCTTGGACAGGGTGTGGAGACTGAAGCTTTCTTT. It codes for CASSLGQGVETEAFF.

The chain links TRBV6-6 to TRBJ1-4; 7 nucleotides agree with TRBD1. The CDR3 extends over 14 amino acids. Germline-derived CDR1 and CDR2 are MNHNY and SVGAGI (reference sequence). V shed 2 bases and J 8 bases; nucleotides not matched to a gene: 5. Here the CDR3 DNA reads TGTGCCAGCAGTTACGGCAGGGGGGAGGAAAAACTGTTTTTT. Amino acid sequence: CASSYGRGEEKLFF.

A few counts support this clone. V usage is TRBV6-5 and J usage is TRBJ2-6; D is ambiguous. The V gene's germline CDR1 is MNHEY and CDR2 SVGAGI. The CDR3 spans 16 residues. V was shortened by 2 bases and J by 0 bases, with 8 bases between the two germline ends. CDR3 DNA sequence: TGTGCCAGCAGTTACCGGCGGAGCTCTGGGGCCAACGTCCTGACTTTC. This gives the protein CASSYRRSSGANVLTF.

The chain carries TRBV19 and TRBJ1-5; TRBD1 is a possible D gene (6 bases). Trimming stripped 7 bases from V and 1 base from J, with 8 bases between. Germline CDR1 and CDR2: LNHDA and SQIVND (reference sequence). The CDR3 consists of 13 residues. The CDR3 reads CASTGVSNQPQHF. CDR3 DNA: TGTGCCAGTACAGGGGTCAGCAATCAGCCCCAGCATTTT. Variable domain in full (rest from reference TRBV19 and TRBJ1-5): DGGITQSPKYLFRKEGQNVTLSCEQNLNHDAMYWYRQDPGQGLRLIYYSQIVNDFQKGDIAEGYSVSREKKESFPLTVTSAQKNPTAFYLCASTGVSNQPQHFGDGTRLSIL.

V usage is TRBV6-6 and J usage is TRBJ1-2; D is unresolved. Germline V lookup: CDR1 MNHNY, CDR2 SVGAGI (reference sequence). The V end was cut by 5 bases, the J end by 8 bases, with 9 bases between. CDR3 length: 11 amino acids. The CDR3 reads CASSQGRGYTF. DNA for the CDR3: TGTGCCAGCAGTCAAGGGAGGGGCTACACCTTC.

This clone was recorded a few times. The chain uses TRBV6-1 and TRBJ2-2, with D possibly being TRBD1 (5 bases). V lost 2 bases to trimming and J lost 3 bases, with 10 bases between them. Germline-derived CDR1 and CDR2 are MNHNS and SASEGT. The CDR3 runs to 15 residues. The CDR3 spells CASSELRVDTGELFF. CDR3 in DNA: TGTGCCAGCAGTGAACTCAGGGTGGACACCGGGGAGCTGTTTTTT.

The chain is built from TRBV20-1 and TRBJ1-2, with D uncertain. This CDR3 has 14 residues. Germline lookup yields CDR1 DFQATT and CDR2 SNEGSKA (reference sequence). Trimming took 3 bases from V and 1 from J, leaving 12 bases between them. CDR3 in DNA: TGCAGTGCTAGTCGAGCGGATGATAACTATGGCTACACCTTC. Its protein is CSASRADDNYGYTF.

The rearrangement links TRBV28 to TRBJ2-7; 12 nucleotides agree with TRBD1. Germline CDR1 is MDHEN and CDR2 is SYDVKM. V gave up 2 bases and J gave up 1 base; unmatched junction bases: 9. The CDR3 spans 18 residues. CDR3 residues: CASSLLRDRGRMSYEQYF. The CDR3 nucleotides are TGTGCCAGCAGTTTACTACGGGACAGGGGGCGGATGTCCTACGAGCAGTACTTC. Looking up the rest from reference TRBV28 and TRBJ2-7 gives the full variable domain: DVKVTQSSRYLVKRTGEKVFLECVQDMDHENMFWYRQDPGLGLRLIYFSYDVKMKEKGDIPEGYSVSREKKERFSLILESASTNQTSMYLCASSLLRDRGRMSYEQYFGPGTRLTVT.

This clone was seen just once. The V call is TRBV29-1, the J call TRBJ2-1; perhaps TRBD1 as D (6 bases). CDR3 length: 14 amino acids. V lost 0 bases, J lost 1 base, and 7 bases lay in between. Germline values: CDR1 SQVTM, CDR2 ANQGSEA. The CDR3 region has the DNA TGCAGCGTTGAAGACCAGGGGTCCTACAATGAGCAGTTCTTC. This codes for CSVEDQGSYNEQFF.

CDR3 region: CASSEQGMDGYTF. The CDR3 DNA sequence: TGTGCCAGTAGTGAACAGGGAATGGATGGCTACACCTTC. The chain has TRBV19 and TRBJ1-2; D perhaps matches TRBD1 (6 bases). Germline CDR1 reads LNHDA; CDR2 reads SQIVND (reference sequence). The CDR3 has 13 residues. V dropped 5 bases and J dropped 6 bases, with 13 bases sitting between them.

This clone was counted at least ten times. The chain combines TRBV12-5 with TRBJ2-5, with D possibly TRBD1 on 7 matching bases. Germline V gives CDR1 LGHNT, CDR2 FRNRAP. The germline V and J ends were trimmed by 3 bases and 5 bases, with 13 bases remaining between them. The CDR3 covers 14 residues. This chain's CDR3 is CASGLGQEGETQYF. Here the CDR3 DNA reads TGTGCTAGTGGTTTAGGACAGGAGGGGGAGACCCAGTACTTC. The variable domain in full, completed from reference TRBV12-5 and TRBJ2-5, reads DARVTQTPRHKVTEMGQEVTMRCQPILGHNTVFWYRQTMMQGLELLAYFRNRAPLDDSGMPKDRFSAEMPDATLATLKIQPSEPRDSAVYFCASGLGQEGETQYFGPGTRLLVL.

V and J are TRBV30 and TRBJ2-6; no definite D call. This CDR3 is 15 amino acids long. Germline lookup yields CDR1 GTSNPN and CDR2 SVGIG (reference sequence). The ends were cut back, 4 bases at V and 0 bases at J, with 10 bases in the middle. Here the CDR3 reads CAWNAGPSGANVLTF. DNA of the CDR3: TGTGCCTGGAACGCAGGTCCCTCTGGGGCCAACGTCCTGACTTTC.

The CDR3 bases are TGTGCCAGCAGCTTAAGCAGGGCAGGGCAGCAGACCCAGTACTTC. Translated, it gives CASSLSRAGQQTQYF. This sequence joins TRBV7-6 and TRBJ2-5, with D perhaps TRBD1 (5 bases). The CDR3 spans 15 residues. The germline CDR1 and CDR2 sequences are SGHVS and FNYEAQ. V lost 2 bases to trimming and J lost 6 bases, with 16 bases between them.

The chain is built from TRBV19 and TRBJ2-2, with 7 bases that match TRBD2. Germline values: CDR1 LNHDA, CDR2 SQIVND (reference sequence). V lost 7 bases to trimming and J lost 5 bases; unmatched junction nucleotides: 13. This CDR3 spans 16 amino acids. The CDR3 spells CASKGGADIRTGELFF. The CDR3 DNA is TGTGCCAGTAAGGGAGGGGCCGATATAAGAACCGGGGAGCTGTTTTTT. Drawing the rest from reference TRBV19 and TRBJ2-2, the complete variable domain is DGGITQSPKYLFRKEGQNVTLSCEQNLNHDAMYWYRQDPGQGLRLIYYSQIVNDFQKGDIAEGYSVSREKKESFPLTVTSAQKNPTAFYLCASKGGADIRTGELFFGEGSRLTVL.